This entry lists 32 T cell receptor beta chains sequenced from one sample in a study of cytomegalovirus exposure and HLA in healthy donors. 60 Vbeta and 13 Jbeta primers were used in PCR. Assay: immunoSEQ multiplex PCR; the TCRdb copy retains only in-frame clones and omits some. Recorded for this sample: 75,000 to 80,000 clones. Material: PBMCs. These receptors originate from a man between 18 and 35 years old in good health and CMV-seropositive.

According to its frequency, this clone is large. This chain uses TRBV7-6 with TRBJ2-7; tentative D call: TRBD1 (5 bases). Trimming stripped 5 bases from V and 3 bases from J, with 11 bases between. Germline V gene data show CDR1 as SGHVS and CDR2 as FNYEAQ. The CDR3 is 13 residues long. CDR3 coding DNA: TGTGCCAGCAGCAAGGGGCCCAACTACGAGCAGTACTTC. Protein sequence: CASSKGPNYEQYF.

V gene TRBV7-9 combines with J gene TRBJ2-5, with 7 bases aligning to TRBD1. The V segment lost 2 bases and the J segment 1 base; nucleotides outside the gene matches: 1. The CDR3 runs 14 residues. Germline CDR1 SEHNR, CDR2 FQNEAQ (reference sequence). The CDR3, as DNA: TGTGCCAGCAGCTTACAGGGGGTCCAAGAGACCCAGTACTTC. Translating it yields CASSLQGVQETQYF. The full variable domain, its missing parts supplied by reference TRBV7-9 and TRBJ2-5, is DTGVSQNPRHKITKRGQNVTFRCDPISEHNRLYWYRQTLGQGPEFLTYFQNEAQLEKSRLLSDRFSAERPKGSFSTLEIQRTEQGDSAMYLCASSLQGVQETQYFGPGTRLLVL.

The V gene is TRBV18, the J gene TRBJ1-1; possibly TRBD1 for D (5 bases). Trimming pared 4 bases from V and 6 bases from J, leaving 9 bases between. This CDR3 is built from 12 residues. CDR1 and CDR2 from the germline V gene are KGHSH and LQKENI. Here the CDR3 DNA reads TGTGCCAGCTCACAGGGGTTATCTGAAGCTTTCTTT. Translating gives CASSQGLSEAFF.

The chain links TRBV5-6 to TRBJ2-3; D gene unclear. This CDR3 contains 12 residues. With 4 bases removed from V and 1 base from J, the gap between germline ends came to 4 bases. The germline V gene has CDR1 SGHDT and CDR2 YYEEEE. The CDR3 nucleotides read TGTGCCAGCAGCCGGGGCACAGATACGCAGTATTTT. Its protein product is CASSRGTDTQYF.

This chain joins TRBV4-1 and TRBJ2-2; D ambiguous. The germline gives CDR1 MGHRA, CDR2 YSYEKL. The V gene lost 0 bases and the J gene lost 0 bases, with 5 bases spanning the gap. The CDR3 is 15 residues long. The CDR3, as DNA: TGCGCCAGCAGCCAAGATCCTACGAACACCGGGGAGCTGTTTTTT. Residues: CASSQDPTNTGELFF.

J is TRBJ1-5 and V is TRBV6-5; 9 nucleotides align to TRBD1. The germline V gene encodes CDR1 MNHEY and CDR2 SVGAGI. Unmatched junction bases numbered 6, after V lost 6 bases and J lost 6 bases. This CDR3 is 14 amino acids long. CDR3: CASSPGQGVQPQHF. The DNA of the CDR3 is TGTGCCAGCAGCCCGGGACAGGGTGTTCAGCCCCAGCATTTT.

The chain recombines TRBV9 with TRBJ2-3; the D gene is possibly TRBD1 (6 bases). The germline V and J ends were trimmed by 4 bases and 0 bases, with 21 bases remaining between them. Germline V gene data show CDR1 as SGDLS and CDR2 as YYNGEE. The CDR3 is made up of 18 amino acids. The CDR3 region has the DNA TGTGCCAGCAGCCCCCAGGGGCTAGCTGCGACTAGCACAGATACGCAGTATTTT. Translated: CASSPQGLAATSTDTQYF.

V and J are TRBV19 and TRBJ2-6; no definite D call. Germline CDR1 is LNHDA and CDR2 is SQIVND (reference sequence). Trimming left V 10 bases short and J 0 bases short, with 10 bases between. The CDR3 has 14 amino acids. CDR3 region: CAIATSSGANVLTF. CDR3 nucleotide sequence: TGTGCCATTGCTACCTCCTCTGGGGCCAACGTCCTGACTTTC.

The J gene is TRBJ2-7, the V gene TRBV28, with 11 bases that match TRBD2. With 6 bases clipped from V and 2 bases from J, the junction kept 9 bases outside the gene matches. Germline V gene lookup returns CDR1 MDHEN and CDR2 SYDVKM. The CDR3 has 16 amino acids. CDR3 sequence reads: CASRPLGSGGAYEQYF. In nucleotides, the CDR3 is TGTGCCAGCAGACCCCTGGGTAGCGGGGGGGCCTACGAGCAGTACTTC.

The CDR3 nucleotides are TGTGCCAGCAGCCACGCAGGGGCTTATGGCTACACCTTC. Its translation: CASSHAGAYGYTF. The J gene is TRBJ1-2, the V gene TRBV16; possibly TRBD1 for D (6 bases). Germline-derived CDR1 and CDR2 are KGHSY and FQNENV. The V and J ends lost 3 bases and 5 bases respectively, with 10 bases between them. The CDR3 is 13 amino acids.

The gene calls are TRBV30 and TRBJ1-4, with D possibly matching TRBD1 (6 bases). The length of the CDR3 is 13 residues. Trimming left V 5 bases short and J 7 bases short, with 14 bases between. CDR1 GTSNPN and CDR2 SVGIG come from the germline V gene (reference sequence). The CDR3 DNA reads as TGTGCCTGGGGGTTACAGGGCACTGAAAAACTGTTTTTT. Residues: CAWGLQGTEKLFF.

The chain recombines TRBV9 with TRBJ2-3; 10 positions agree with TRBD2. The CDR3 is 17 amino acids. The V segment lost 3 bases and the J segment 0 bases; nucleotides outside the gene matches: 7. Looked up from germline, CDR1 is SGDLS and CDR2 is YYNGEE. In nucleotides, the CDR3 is TGTGCCAGCAGCGCGGGACTAGCGCGAACCAGCACAGATACGCAGTATTTT. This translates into CASSAGLARTSTDTQYF.

The CDR3 coding sequence is TGTGCCAGCAATGGACAGGGGACGGTCTACAATGAGCAGTTCTTC. It specifies CASNGQGTVYNEQFF. The V and J genes are TRBV19 and TRBJ2-1; TRBD1 matches 9 bases. Unmatched junction bases numbered 9, after V lost 9 bases and J lost 3 bases. Germline V CDR1 and CDR2: LNHDA, SQIVND (reference sequence). The CDR3 sequence is 15 residues long.

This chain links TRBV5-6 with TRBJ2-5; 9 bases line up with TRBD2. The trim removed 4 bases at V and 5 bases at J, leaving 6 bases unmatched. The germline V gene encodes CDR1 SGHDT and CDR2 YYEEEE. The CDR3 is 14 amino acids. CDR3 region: CASSPGLARETQYF. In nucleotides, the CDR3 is TGTGCCAGCAGCCCAGGACTAGCGAGGGAGACCCAGTACTTC.

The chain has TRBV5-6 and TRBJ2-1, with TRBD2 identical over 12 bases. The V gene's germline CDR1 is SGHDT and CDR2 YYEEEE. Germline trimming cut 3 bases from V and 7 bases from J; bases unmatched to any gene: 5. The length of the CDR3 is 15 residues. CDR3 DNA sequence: TGTGCCAGCAGCTCCCTAGCGGGAGGGGTAAATGAGCAGTTCTTC. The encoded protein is CASSSLAGGVNEQFF.

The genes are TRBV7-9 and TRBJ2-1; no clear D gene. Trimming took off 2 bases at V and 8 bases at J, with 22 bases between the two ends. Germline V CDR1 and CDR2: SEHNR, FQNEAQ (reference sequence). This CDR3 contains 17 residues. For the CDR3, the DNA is TGTGCCAGCAGCTTAAGGAACCCGGTCCAGAGCGTCTATGAGCAGTTCTTC. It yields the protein CASSLRNPVQSVYEQFF.

The CDR3: CASRTGGTVAYGYTF. The DNA for the CDR3 is TGTGCCAGCAGAACGGGGGGGACAGTTGCCTATGGCTACACCTTC. The chain has TRBV28 and TRBJ1-2, with TRBD1 identical over 7 bases. This CDR3 spans 15 amino acids. The junction had 11 bases not matched to a gene; V was cut back by 6 bases and J by 4 bases. Germline CDR1 is MDHEN and CDR2 is SYDVKM.

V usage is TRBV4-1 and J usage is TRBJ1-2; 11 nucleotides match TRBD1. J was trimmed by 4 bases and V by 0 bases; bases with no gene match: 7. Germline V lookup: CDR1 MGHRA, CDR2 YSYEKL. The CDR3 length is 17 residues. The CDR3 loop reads CASSQDEGTGGVYGYTF. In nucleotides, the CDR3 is TGCGCCAGCAGCCAAGATGAAGGGACAGGGGGGGTCTATGGCTACACCTTC.

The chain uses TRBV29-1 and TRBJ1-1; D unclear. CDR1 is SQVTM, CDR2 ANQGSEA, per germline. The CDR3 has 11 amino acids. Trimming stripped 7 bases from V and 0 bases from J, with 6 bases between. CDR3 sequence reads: CSGQLNTEAFF. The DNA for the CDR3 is TGCAGCGGCCAGTTGAACACTGAAGCTTTCTTT.

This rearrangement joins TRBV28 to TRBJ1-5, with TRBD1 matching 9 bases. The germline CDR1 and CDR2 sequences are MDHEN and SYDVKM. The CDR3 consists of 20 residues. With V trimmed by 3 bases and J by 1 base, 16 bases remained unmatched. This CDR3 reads CASSFDPGTGIRKSNQPQHF. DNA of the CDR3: TGTGCCAGCAGTTTTGATCCCGGGACAGGGATTCGGAAAAGCAATCAGCCCCAGCATTTT.

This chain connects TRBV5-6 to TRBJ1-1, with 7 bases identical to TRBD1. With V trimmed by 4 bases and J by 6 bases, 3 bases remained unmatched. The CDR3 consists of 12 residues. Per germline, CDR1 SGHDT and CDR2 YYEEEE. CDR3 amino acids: CASSRQGPEAFF. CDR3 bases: TGTGCCAGCAGCAGACAGGGCCCTGAAGCTTTCTTT.

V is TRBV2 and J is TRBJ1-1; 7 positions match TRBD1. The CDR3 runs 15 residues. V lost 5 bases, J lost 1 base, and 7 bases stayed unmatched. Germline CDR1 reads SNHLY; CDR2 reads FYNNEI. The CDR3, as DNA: TGTGCCAGCAGTAGGGGGCCAACCGCGAACACTGAAGCTTTCTTT. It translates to CASSRGPTANTEAFF.

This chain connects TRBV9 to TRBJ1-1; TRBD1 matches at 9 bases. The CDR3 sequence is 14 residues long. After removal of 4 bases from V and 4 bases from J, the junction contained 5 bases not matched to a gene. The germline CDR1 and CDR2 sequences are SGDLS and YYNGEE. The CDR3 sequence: CASSNRGRATEAFF. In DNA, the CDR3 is TGTGCCAGCAGCAACAGGGGGCGTGCCACTGAAGCTTTCTTT.

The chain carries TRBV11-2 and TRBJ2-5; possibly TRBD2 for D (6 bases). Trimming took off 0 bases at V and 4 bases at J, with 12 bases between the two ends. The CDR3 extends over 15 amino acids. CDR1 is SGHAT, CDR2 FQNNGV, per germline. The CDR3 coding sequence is TGTGCCAGCAGCTTAGATCGGGGCGGGGCAGAGACCCAGTACTTC. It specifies CASSLDRGGAETQYF. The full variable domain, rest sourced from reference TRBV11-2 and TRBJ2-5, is EAGVAQSPRYKIIEKRQSVAFWCNPISGHATLYWYQQILGQGPKLLIQFQNNGVVDDSQLPKDRFSAERLKGVDSTLKIQPAKLEDSAVYLCASSLDRGGAETQYFGPGTRLLVL.

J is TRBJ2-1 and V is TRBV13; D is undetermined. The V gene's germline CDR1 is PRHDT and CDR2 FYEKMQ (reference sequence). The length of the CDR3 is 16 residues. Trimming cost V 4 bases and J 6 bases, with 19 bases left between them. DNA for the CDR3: TGTGCCAGCAGCTCAACGGCCCGGGTAACGGGCAATGAGCAGTTCTTC. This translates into CASSSTARVTGNEQFF. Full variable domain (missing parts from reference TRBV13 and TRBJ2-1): AAGVIQSPRHLIKEKRETATLKCYPIPRHDTVYWYQQGPGQDPQFLISFYEKMQSDKGSIPDRFSAQQFSDYHSELNMSSLELGDSALYFCASSSTARVTGNEQFFGPGTRLTVL.

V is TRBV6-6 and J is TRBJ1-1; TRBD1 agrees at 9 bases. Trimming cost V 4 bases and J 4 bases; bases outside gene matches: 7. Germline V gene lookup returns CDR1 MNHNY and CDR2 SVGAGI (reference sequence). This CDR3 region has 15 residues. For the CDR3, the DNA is TGTGCCAGCAGTTCGCAACAGGGGGCTGGCACTGAAGCTTTCTTT. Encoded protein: CASSSQQGAGTEAFF.

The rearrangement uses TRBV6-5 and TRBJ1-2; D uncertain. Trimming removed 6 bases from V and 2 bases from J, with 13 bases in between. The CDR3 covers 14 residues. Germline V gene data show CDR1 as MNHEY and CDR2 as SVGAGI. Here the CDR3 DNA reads TGTGCCAGCAGATCGGTCGGGAACAACTATGGCTACACCTTC. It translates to CASRSVGNNYGYTF.

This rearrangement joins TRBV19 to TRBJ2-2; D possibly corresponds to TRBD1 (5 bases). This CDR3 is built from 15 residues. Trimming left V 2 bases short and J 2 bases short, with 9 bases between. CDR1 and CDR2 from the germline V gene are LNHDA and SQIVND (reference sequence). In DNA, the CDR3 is TGTGCCAGTAGTATAAGGCAGGGCAACACCGGGGAGCTGTTTTTT. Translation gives CASSIRQGNTGELFF.

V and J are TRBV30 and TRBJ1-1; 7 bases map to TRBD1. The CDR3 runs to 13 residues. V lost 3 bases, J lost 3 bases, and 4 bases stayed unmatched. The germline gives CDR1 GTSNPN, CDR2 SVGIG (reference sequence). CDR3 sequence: CAWRRGLDTEAFF. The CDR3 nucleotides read TGTGCCTGGAGAAGGGGGCTGGACACTGAAGCTTTCTTT.

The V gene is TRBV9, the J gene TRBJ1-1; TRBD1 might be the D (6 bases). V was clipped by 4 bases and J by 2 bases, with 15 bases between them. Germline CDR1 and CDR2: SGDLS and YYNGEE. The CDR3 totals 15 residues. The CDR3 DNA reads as TGTGCCAGCAGCCCTTGGTCTGGGGGCAACACTGAAGCTTTCTTT. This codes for CASSPWSGGNTEAFF.

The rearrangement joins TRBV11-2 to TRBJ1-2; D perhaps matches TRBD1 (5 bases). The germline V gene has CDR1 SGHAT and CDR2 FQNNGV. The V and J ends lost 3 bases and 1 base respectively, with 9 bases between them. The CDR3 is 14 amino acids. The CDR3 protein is CASSFSGINYGYTF. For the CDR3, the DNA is TGTGCCAGCAGCTTTTCAGGGATTAACTATGGCTACACCTTC.

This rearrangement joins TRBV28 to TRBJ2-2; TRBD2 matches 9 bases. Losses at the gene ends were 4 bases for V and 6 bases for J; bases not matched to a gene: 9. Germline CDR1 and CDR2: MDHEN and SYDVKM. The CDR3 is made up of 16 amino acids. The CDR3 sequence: CASSSSGTSIAGELFF. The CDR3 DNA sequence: TGTGCCAGCAGTTCTTCCGGGACTAGCATTGCCGGGGAGCTGTTTTTT.